This T cell receptor (beta chain) was recorded in a study of blood T cell repertoires in COVID-19. Study context: The analysed material was cDNA or gDNA that came from T cells, B-cell-depleted T cells, or PBMCs.

Authors' methods: Estimated nucleated cell counts came from reference gene primer amplification. TCRdb keeps only in-frame clones here, not all; method: immunoSEQ multiplex PCR. From that table come the V and J calls and clone size; the DNA was used to work out D and trimming. This table holds about 190,000 clones, about three quarters found once. This clone occurred a few times. Sequencing was performed on peripheral blood. The TCR sequence derives from a woman of 80 years or more with active or convalescent COVID-19.

CDR3 loop: CSTWRTSMNTEAFF. The CDR3 DNA reads as TGCAGCACATGGCGGACATCCATGAACACTGAAGCTTTCTTT. The J gene is TRBJ1-1, the V gene TRBV29-1; TRBD1 might be the D (5 bases). Trimming pared 8 bases from V and 0 bases from J, leaving 16 bases between. CDR1 and CDR2 (germline): SQVTM, ANQGSEA. The CDR3 loop spans 14 amino acids.